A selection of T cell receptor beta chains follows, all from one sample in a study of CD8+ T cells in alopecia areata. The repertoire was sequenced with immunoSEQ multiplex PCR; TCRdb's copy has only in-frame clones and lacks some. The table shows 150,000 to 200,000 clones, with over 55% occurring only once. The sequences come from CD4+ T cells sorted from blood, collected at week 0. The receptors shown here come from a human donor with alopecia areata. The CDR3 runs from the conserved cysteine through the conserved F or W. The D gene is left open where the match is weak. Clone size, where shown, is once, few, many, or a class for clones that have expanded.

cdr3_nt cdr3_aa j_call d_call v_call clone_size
TGTGCCAGCAGTGACACGACAGGGTCGGGCAATCAGCCCCAGCATTTT CASSDTTGSGNQPQHF TRBJ1-5 TRBD1 TRBV25-1 .
TGTGCCAGCAGCTTAGCCGGCCACACCGGGGAGCTGTTTTTT CASSLAGHTGELFF TRBJ2-2 . TRBV7-2 few
TGTGCCAGCAGCCGCGGACAGGGGTATTCTGAAGCTTTCTTT CASSRGQGYSEAFF TRBJ1-1 TRBD1 TRBV14 few
TGCAGCGTTGGGACAGCCAAATTTCCTCACACCTTC CSVGTAKFPHTF TRBJ1-2 . TRBV29-1 .
TGCGCCAGCAGCCAGTTACACGCGAACACTGAAGCTTTCTTT CASSQLHANTEAFF TRBJ1-1 . TRBV4-3 .
TGTGCCAGCAGTTCGGAGGGGCGCTACGAGCAGTACTTC CASSSEGRYEQYF TRBJ2-7 . TRBV28 few
TGTGCCTGGAAGCAGATAACTAATGAAAAACTGTTTTTT CAWKQITNEKLFF TRBJ1-4 . TRBV30 .
TGTGCCAGTAGTATAAAGCCCTGGAATAGACAGGGAAAGTCCTACAATGAGCAGTTCTTC CASSIKPWNRQGKSYNEQFF TRBJ2-1 TRBD1 TRBV19 .
TGTGCCAGCAGCTTGTCGAGGGTGTCTGAAGCTTTCTTT CASSLSRVSEAFF TRBJ1-1 . TRBV5-4 .
TGTGCCTGGAGTGTAGATATAAAAGAGACCCAGTACTTC CAWSVDIKETQYF TRBJ2-5 . TRBV30 .
TGTGCCTGGAGTGTTTGGGAGACCCAGTACTTC CAWSVWETQYF TRBJ2-5 . TRBV30 .
TGCGCCAGCAGCCTGGCAGGGGGCGCCGCAAATTCACCCCTCCACTTT CASSLAGGAANSPLHF TRBJ1-6 TRBD1 TRBV4-3 .
TGTGCCTGGAGTCTAGGACAGGGGCCATCACCCCTCCACTTT CAWSLGQGPSPLHF TRBJ1-6 TRBD1 TRBV30 .
TGTGCCACCAGCGGATGGACAATTAGCAATCAGCCCCAGCATTTT CATSGWTISNQPQHF TRBJ1-5 . TRBV15 .
TGTGCCTGGACTCCACGGGGCAATGAGCAGTTCTTC CAWTPRGNEQFF TRBJ2-1 . TRBV30 .
TGCAGCATTAACAGGGACTACGAGCAGTACTTC CSINRDYEQYF TRBJ2-7 . TRBV29-1 .
TGTGCCAGCAGCTTATCCAGGGGTAGACCCGGGGAGCTGTTTTTT CASSLSRGRPGELFF TRBJ2-2 . TRBV7-2 .
TGCGCCAGCAGCCATTCGGGGGGGTACACCGGGGAGCTGTTTTTT CASSHSGGYTGELFF TRBJ2-2 TRBD2 TRBV4-1 .
TGTGCCAGCAAGGCGGGACAAGGATTCACAGATACGCAGTATTTT CASKAGQGFTDTQYF TRBJ2-3 . TRBV19 .
TGTGCCAGCTCAAAGGAAGTAAGTACCCGCTACAATGAGCAGTTCTTC CASSKEVSTRYNEQFF TRBJ2-1 . TRBV27 once
TGCAGCGTTGGGGTGAACACTGAAGCTTTCTTT CSVGVNTEAFF TRBJ1-1 . TRBV29-1 .
TGCAGCGTTGAAGGTGAAGGGTCAAACCAGTACTTC CSVEGEGSNQYF TRBJ2-5 . TRBV29-1 .
TGTGCCAGCAGCTTAACACAGTTGCGTGGGACCCAGTACTTC CASSLTQLRGTQYF TRBJ2-5 . TRBV11-2 .
TGTGCCACCTGGGGAGGACTAGCGGAAAATGAGCAGTTCTTC CATWGGLAENEQFF TRBJ2-1 TRBD2 TRBV25-1 .
TGCAGCGTTTCCCACCGATTAGCTAACTATGGCTACACCTTC CSVSHRLANYGYTF TRBJ1-2 . TRBV29-1 .
TGTGCCAGCAGTTCGGGGGGGGCGTACAATGAGCAGTTCTTC CASSSGGAYNEQFF TRBJ2-1 TRBD2 TRBV6-5 few
TGTGCCAGCAGCTTGAGAGTAGGGTTTTCCTACGAGCAGTACTTC CASSLRVGFSYEQYF TRBJ2-7 . TRBV5-6 .
TGTGCCATCGGTACCCAGTACAATGAGCAGTTCTTC CAIGTQYNEQFF TRBJ2-1 . TRBV10-3 .
TGCAGCGTGGGCCGGACAGAATACGAGCAGTACTTC CSVGRTEYEQYF TRBJ2-7 . TRBV29-1 once
TGTGCCAGCTCATCGACGGCCCCCGGGCAGCCCCAGCATTTT CASSSTAPGQPQHF TRBJ1-5 . TRBV7-2 .
TGTGCCAGCAGTTCGAGGCCCCGTGGGGGGTACGAGCAGTACTTC CASSSRPRGGYEQYF TRBJ2-7 . TRBV7-2 .
TGTGCCAGCAGCCGTAACAGGGTCTCCGGGGAGCTGTTTTTT CASSRNRVSGELFF TRBJ2-2 . TRBV14 .
TGCGCCAGCACCTCCCTCGATGGGGCAGGGACTGGGGCCAACGTCCTGACTTTC CASTSLDGAGTGANVLTF TRBJ2-6 . TRBV4-3 .
TGCGCCGGCAGCCAAGCACAGGGTAGTCTCATGAACACTGAAGCTTTCTTT CAGSQAQGSLMNTEAFF TRBJ1-1 . TRBV4-3 .
TGTGCCAGCAGCGTAGAGCCGGACTCTGAAGCTTTCTTT CASSVEPDSEAFF TRBJ1-1 . TRBV9 .
TGTGCCTGGAGCGGACAGGGGACGGATTACTATGGCTACACCTTC CAWSGQGTDYYGYTF TRBJ1-2 TRBD1 TRBV30 .
TGTGCCTGGAATAGAAACACTGAAGCTTTCTTT CAWNRNTEAFF TRBJ1-1 . TRBV30 .
TGCAGCGGACAGTACACAGATACGCAGTATTTT CSGQYTDTQYF TRBJ2-3 . TRBV29-1 .
TGCAGCGTTGAAGAGAAACTAGGATGGGTTTACAATGAGCAGTTCTTC CSVEEKLGWVYNEQFF TRBJ2-1 . TRBV29-1 .
TGCGCCAGCGACCCGGGACAGGGGGGTTCCTACAATGAGCAGTTCTTC CASDPGQGGSYNEQFF TRBJ2-1 TRBD1 TRBV5-1 .
TGCAGCGCTACCGGGACAGGGTTAACAAGCATTCAGTACTTC CSATGTGLTSIQYF TRBJ2-4 TRBD1 TRBV29-1 few
TGCAGCGTCCAAGCGGCAGCACGGGAGACCCAGTACTTC CSVQAAARETQYF TRBJ2-5 . TRBV29-1 few
TGTGCCAGCAGCTTGAATCGGGGCTACGAGCAGTACTTC CASSLNRGYEQYF TRBJ2-7 . TRBV5-4 .
TGCGCCAGCAGCTCAGGCGCAACAGCGGGTTTGACCTATGGCTACACCTTC CASSSGATAGLTYGYTF TRBJ1-2 . TRBV5-1 few
TGTGCCAGCAGCTCCCCCAATACAGATACGCAGTATTTT CASSSPNTDTQYF TRBJ2-3 . TRBV7-2 .
TGTGCCAGCAGCGTCGGGAACACCGGGGAGCTGTTTTTT CASSVGNTGELFF TRBJ2-2 . TRBV9 .
TGTGCCAGCAGCCAGGGGACAGAAGGGTACGAGCAGTACTTC CASSQGTEGYEQYF TRBJ2-7 TRBD1 TRBV9 .
TGTGCCAGCAGTTTTGTTTTACCCAGCGGAAAGAATTCACCCCTCCACTTT CASSFVLPSGKNSPLHF TRBJ1-6 . TRBV27 .
TGTGCCAGCAGCGTACAGGGGACGAACACTGAAGCTTTCTTT CASSVQGTNTEAFF TRBJ1-1 TRBD1 TRBV2 .
TGTGCCAGCGGGGCGGTGGGTGAAAAACTGTTTTTT CASGAVGEKLFF TRBJ1-4 . TRBV27 .
TGTGCCTGGAGTGTACTGAGGGGGCGACTGGACACTGAAGCTTTCTTT CAWSVLRGRLDTEAFF TRBJ1-1 TRBD1 TRBV30 .
TGCGCCAGCAAGGAGCAAGCTGTAGGGTCCTACGAGCAGTACTTC CASKEQAVGSYEQYF TRBJ2-7 . TRBV5-1 few
TGCGCCAGCAGTCCCGGGACTAGCTTGGCAGATACGCAGTATTTT CASSPGTSLADTQYF TRBJ2-3 TRBD2 TRBV5-1 few